This T cell receptor beta chain is drawn from a study of human T cells and chemical hapten exposure. For the study at large: In the sensitization step, 2% DPC was placed on about 2 cm by about 2 cm of upper inner arm skin. In the approximately 25-week study, patients were dosed weekly with diphenylcyclopropenone on the scalp throughout.

The time point: patch test 1, 2 weeks after DPC sensitization. Sample treatment: therapeutic diphenylcyclopropenone sensitization with weekly scalp DPC. Trimming took off 5 bases at V and 5 bases at J, with 16 bases between the two ends. Germline CDR1 and CDR2: MNHEY and SMNVEV (reference sequence). This CDR3 contains 15 residues. This clonotype appeared a few times. Unique molecular identifiers were attached to individual cDNA molecules within the library. Original processing methods: A per-sample median of about 96,000 TCRs was observed, with counts ranging from roughly 23,224 to 700,000. TCRdb fed the RACE reads into MiXCR, producing one record per CDR3 protein. For this entry, the V and J calls and clone size follow TCRdb and not the study's own pipeline. The table includes fewer than 100,000 distinct CDR3 sequences, 12% detected once.

The source material was whole blood, sampled in connection with sensitization to the hapten diphenylcyclopropenone (DPC). The chain combines TRBV27 with TRBJ2-1; D ambiguous. The sequence was obtained from a woman aged 60-75 years with alopecia areata. Some clones in this sample may be carry-over from other donors' samples. The CDR3 DNA reads TGTGCCAGCAGTCTTACTGGAACAGCGAACAATGAGCAGTTCTTC. It codes for CASSLTGTANNEQFF.